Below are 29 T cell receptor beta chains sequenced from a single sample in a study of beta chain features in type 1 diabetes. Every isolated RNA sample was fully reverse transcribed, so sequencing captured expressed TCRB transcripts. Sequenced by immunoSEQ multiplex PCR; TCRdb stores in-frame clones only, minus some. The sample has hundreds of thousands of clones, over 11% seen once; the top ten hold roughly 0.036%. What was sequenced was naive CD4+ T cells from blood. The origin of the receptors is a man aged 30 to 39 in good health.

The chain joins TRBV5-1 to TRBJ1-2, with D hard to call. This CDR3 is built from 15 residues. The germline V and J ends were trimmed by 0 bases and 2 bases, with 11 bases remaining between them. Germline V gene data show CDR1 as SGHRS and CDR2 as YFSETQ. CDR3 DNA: TGCGCCAGCAGCTTGGAGGTCAGCGGGAACTATGGCTACACCTTC. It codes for CASSLEVSGNYGYTF.

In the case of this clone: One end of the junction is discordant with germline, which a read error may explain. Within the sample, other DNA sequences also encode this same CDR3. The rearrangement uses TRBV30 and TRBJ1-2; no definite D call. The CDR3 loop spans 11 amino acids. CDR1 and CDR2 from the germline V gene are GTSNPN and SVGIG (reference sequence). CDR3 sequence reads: CAWSPNYGYTF. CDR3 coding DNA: TGTGCCTGGAGTCCTAATTATGGCTACACCTTC.

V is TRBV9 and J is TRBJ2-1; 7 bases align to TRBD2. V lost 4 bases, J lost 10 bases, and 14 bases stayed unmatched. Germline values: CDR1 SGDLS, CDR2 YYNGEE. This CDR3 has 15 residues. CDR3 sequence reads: CASSPTSGTYSEQFF. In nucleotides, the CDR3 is TGTGCCAGCAGCCCCACAAGCGGGACTTACAGCGAGCAGTTCTTC.

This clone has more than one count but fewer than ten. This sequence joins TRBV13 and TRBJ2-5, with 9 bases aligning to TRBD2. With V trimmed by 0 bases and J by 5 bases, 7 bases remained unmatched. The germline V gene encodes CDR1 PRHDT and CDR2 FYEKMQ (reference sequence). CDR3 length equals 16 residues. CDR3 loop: CASSLGPSGKYETQYF. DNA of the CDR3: TGTGCCAGCAGCTTAGGTCCTAGCGGGAAATATGAGACCCAGTACTTC.

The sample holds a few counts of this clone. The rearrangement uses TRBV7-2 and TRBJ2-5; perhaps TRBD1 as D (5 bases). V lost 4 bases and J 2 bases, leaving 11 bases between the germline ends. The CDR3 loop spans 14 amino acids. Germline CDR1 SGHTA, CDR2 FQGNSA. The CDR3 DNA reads TGTGCCAGCAGCTACCAGGGCGCTCAAGAGACCCAGTACTTC. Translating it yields CASSYQGAQETQYF.

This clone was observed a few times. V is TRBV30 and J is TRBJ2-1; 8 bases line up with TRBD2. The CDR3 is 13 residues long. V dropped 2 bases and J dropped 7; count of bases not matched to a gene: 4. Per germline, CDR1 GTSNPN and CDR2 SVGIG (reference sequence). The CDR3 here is CAWSPGGPNEQFF. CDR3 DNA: TGTGCCTGGAGTCCGGGAGGGCCAAATGAGCAGTTCTTC.

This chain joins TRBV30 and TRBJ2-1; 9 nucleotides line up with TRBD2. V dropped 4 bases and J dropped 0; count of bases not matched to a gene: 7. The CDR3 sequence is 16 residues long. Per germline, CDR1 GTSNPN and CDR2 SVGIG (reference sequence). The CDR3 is CAWTTSGPSSYNEQFF. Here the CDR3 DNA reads TGTGCCTGGACCACTAGCGGGCCTTCCTCCTACAATGAGCAGTTCTTC.

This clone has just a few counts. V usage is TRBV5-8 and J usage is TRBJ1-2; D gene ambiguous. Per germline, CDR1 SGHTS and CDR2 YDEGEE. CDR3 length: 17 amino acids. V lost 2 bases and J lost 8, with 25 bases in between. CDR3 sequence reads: CASSFGLTKSWNKGYTF. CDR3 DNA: TGTGCCAGCAGCTTCGGACTAACAAAGTCTTGGAATAAGGGCTACACCTTC.

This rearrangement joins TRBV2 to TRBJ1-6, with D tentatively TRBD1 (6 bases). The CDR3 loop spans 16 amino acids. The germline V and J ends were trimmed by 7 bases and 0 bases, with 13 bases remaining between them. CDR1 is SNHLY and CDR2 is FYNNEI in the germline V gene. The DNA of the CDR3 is TGTGCCAGCACTGGACAGTTCAGCTCCTATAATTCACCCCTCCACTTT. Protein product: CASTGQFSSYNSPLHF.

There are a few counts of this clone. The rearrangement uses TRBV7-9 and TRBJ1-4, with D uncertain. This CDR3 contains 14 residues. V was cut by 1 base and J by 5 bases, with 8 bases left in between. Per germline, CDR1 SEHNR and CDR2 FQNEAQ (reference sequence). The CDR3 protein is CASSLGHRNEKLFF. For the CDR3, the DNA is TGTGCCAGCAGCTTAGGACACCGGAATGAAAAACTGTTTTTT.

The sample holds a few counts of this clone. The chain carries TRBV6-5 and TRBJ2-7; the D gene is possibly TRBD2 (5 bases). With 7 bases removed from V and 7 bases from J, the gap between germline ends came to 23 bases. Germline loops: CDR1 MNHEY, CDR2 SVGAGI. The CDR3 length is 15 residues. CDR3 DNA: TGTGCCAGCACCTCTACCCGATCCTATACGGGGGAGCAGTACTTC. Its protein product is CASTSTRSYTGEQYF.

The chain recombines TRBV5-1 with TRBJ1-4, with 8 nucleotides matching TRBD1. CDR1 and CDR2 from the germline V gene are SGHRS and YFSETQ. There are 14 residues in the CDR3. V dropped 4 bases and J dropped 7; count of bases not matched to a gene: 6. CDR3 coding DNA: TGCGCCAGCAGCGATGGGACAGGAACTGAAAAACTGTTTTTT. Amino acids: CASSDGTGTEKLFF.

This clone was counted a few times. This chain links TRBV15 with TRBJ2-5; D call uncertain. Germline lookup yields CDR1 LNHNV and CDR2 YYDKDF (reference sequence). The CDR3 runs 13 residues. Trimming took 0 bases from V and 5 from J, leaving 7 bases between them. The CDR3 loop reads CATSRDGSETQYF. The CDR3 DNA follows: TGTGCCACCAGCAGAGATGGCAGCGAGACCCAGTACTTC.

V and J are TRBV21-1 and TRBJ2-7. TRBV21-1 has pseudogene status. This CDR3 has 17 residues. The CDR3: CASSKEADITLVHEQYF. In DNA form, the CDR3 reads TGTGCCAGCAGCAAGGAAGCGGACATAACCTTGGTCCACGAGCAGTACTTC.

CDR3 in amino acids: CSVERKLDTEAFF. Here the CDR3 DNA reads TGCAGCGTTGAGAGGAAATTGGACACTGAAGCTTTCTTT. The genes are TRBV29-1 and TRBJ1-1; D uncertain. This CDR3 has 13 amino acids. Trimming shortened V by 3 bases and J by 3 bases, and 11 bases separated the two germline ends. The germline CDR1 and CDR2 sequences are SQVTM and ANQGSEA.

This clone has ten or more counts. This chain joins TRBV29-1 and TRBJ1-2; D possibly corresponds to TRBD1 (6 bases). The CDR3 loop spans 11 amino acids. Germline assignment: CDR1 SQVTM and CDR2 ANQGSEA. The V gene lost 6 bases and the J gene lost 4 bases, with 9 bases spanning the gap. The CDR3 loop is CSVSTGYGYTF. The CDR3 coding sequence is TGCAGCGTCTCGACAGGCTATGGCTACACCTTC.

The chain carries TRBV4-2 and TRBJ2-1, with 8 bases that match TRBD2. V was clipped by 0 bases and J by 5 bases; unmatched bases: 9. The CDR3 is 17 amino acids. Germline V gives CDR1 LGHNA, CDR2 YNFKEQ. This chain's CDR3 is CASSQDRGGRIHNEQFF. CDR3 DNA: TGTGCCAGCAGCCAAGATCGCGGCGGGAGGATCCACAATGAGCAGTTCTTC.

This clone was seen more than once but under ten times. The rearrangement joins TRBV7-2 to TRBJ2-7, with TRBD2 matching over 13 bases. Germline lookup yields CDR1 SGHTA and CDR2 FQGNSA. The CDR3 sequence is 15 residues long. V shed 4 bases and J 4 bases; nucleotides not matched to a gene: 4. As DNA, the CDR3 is TGTGCCAGCAGCTCAGGGGGACTAGCGGGGTACGAGCAGTACTTC. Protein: CASSSGGLAGYEQYF.

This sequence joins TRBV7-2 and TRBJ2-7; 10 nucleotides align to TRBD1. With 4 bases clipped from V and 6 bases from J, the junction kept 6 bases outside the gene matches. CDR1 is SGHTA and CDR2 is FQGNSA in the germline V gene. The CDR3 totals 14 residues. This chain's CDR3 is CASSSRQGAGEQYF. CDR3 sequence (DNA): TGTGCCAGCAGCTCCAGACAGGGGGCAGGCGAGCAGTACTTC.

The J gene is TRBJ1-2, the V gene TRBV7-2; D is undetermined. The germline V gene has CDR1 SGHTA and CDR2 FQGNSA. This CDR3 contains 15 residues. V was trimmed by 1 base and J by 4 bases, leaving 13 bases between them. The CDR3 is CASSLDSGHIYGYTF. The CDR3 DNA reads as TGTGCCAGCAGCTTAGATTCGGGCCATATCTATGGCTACACCTTC.

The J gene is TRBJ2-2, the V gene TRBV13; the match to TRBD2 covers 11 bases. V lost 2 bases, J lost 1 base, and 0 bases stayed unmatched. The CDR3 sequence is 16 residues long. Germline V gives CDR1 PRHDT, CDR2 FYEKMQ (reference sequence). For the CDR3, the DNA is TGTGCCAGCAGCTTACTAGCGGGAGGGAACACCGGGGAGCTGTTTTTT. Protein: CASSLLAGGNTGELFF.

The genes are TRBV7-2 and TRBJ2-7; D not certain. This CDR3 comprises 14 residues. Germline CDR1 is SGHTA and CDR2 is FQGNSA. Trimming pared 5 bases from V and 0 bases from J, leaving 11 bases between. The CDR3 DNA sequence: TGTGCCAGCAGCACCCAACAGAACTCCTACGAGCAGTACGTC. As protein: CASSTQQNSYEQYV.

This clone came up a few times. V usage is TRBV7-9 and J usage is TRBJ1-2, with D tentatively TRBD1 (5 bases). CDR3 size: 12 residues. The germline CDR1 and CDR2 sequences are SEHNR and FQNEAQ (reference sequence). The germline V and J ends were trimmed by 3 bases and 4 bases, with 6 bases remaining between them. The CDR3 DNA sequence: TGTGCCAGCAGCTTGACAGCCTATGGCTACACCTTC. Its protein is CASSLTAYGYTF.

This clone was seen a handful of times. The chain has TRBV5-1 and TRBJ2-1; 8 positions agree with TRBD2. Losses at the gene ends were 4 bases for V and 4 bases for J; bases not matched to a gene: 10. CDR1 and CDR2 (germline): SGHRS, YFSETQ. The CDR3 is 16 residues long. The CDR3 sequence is CASSKEAASGYNEQFF. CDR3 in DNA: TGCGCCAGCAGCAAGGAGGCGGCTAGCGGGTACAATGAGCAGTTCTTC.

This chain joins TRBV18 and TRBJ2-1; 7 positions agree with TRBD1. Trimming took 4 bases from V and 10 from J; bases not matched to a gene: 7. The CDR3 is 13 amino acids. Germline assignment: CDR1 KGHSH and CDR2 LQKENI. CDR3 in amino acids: CASSRGQGEEQFF. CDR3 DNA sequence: TGTGCCAGCTCACGGGGTCAGGGGGAGGAGCAGTTCTTC.

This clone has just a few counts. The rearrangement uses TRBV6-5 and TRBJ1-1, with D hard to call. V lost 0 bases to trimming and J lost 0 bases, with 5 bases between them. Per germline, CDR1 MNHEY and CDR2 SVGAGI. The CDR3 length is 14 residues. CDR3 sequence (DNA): TGTGCCAGCAGTTACTCTTTCGTGAACACTGAAGCTTTCTTT. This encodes CASSYSFVNTEAFF.

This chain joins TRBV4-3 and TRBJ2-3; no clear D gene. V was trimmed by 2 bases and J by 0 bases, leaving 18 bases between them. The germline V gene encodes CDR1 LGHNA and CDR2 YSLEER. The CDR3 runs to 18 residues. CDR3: CASSQFLPSPASTDTQYF. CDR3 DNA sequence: TGCGCCAGCAGCCAATTCCTCCCTTCCCCCGCTAGCACAGATACGCAGTATTTT.

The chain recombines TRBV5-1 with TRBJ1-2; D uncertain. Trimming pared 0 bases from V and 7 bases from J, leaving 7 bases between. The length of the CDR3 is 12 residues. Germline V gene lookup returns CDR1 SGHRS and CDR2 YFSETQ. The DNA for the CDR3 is TGCGCCAGCAGCTTGGTTGGAGGTGGCTACACCTTC. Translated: CASSLVGGGYTF.

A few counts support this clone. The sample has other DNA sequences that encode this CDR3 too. The CDR3 bases are TGTGCCAGCAGCTTAGGTCCGGATACGCAGTATTTT. It specifies CASSLGPDTQYF. This chain uses TRBV7-3 with TRBJ2-3; D is unclear. This CDR3 contains 12 residues. CDR1 is SGHTA, CDR2 FQGTGA, per germline. Trimming pared 2 bases from V and 6 bases from J, leaving 6 bases between.